The 32 T cell receptor beta chains reported below all come from one sample, sequenced in a study of beta chain features in type 1 diabetes. Their cognate antigens are unknown. Whole-study results and caveats: Shorter TCRB CDR3s, moderately but significantly so, marked every one of the four CD4+ subsets in Type 1 diabetes patients.

cDNA synthesis used the whole RNA isolate, giving expressed TCRB sequences. Method: immunoSEQ multiplex PCR; TCRdb's copy keeps in-frame clones and lacks some. The sample records 400,000 or so clones, over 9% being singletons. Material: central memory CD4+ T cells from blood. The receptor source for this set is a man younger than 40 with type 1 diabetes.

This clone came up a few times. The chain has TRBV18 and TRBJ1-1; no clear D gene. Trimming took 7 bases from V and 1 from J, leaving 7 bases between them. The CDR3 runs 12 residues. CDR1 is KGHSH, CDR2 LQKENI, per germline. DNA of the CDR3: TGTGCCAGCTTGCGGCAGAACACTGAAGCTTTCTTT. Translating it yields CASLRQNTEAFF.

This clone came up a few times. V and J are TRBV28 and TRBJ2-7, with 8 bases that match TRBD2. The CDR3 totals 14 residues. Germline values: CDR1 MDHEN, CDR2 SYDVKM. V was pared by 6 bases and J by 9 bases, with 13 bases of the junction left unmatched. CDR3 residues: CASSLEGTRGTQYF. The CDR3 DNA reads as TGTGCCAGCAGCTTAGAAGGGACTAGAGGAACGCAGTACTTC.

This clone was observed a handful of times. The chain has TRBV6-5 and TRBJ1-1, with D possibly being TRBD1 (6 bases). CDR3 length: 15 residues. Trimming left V 0 bases short and J 1 base short, with 9 bases between. Germline CDR1 MNHEY, CDR2 SVGAGI. The DNA for the CDR3 is TGTGCCAGCAGTTACTCGGGACAAGCGAACACTGAAGCTTTCTTT. It yields the protein CASSYSGQANTEAFF.

This clone was seen a few times. The chain couples TRBV18 to TRBJ2-7; 7 bases line up with TRBD1. V was pared by 6 bases and J by 7 bases, with 9 bases of the junction left unmatched. The germline V gene encodes CDR1 KGHSH and CDR2 LQKENI. CDR3 length: 13 residues. The CDR3 loop reads CASSTGLLGEQYF. Written as DNA, the CDR3 is TGTGCCAGCTCGACAGGGTTATTAGGGGAGCAGTACTTC.

The V gene is TRBV28, the J gene TRBJ2-5; D is possibly TRBD1 or TRBD2 (5 bases each). This CDR3 has 16 residues. Germline V gene sequence: CDR1 MDHEN, CDR2 SYDVKM. V was trimmed by 6 bases and J by 0 bases, leaving 17 bases between them. CDR3 in DNA: TGTGCCAGCAGCTCAATCGGGGCCGAGTACCAAGAGACCCAGTACTTC. Protein sequence: CASSSIGAEYQETQYF.

In its sample, this clone was seen a few times. The gene calls are TRBV27 and TRBJ2-3; D is possibly TRBD1 (5 bases). Germline V gene lookup returns CDR1 MNHEY and CDR2 SMNVEV (reference sequence). V was cut by 6 bases and J by 2 bases, with 6 bases left in between. CDR3 length equals 12 residues. Here the CDR3 DNA reads TGTGCCAGCAGAGGGGTCACAGATACGCAGTATTTT. Translating it yields CASRGVTDTQYF.

This clone was observed a few times. The chain carries TRBV19 and TRBJ1-1, with a weak D call TRBD1 (6 bases). V was clipped by 7 bases and J by 1 base, with 13 bases between them. This CDR3 has 14 residues. CDR1 is LNHDA and CDR2 is SQIVND in the germline V gene (reference sequence). CDR3 amino acids: CASTRWGPNTEAFF. CDR3 nucleotide sequence: TGTGCCAGTACCCGATGGGGGCCGAACACTGAAGCTTTCTTT.

Only a few counts were recorded for this clone. V gene TRBV11-1 combines with J gene TRBJ2-1; 9 bases are a match to TRBD2. Germline V gene lookup returns CDR1 SGHAT and CDR2 FQDESV (reference sequence). The CDR3 is 16 amino acids. The trim removed 6 bases at V and 9 bases at J, leaving 15 bases unmatched. The chain's CDR3 is CASSLPPSGTAAEQFF. DNA of the CDR3: TGTGCCAGCAGTTTGCCTCCTAGCGGGACCGCCGCTGAGCAGTTCTTC.

The chain is built from TRBV11-2 and TRBJ2-3; D is unresolved. V dropped 2 bases and J dropped 6 bases, with 3 bases sitting between them. Per germline, CDR1 SGHAT and CDR2 FQNNGV. The CDR3 totals 11 residues. CDR3 region: CASSLQDTQYF. The CDR3, as DNA: TGTGCCAGCAGCTTACAGGATACGCAGTATTTT. The whole variable domain, filled in from reference TRBV11-2 and TRBJ2-3, reads EAGVAQSPRYKIIEKRQSVAFWCNPISGHATLYWYQQILGQGPKLLIQFQNNGVVDDSQLPKDRFSAERLKGVDSTLKIQPAKLEDSAVYLCASSLQDTQYFGPGTRLTVL.

The genes are TRBV7-2 and TRBJ2-7; a weak D match, TRBD1 (5 bases). The germline V gene has CDR1 SGHTA and CDR2 FQGNSA. V gave up 5 bases and J gave up 2 bases, with 10 bases separating them. The CDR3 consists of 13 residues. In DNA form, the CDR3 reads TGTGCCAGCAGCACGAAGGGGCCCTACGAGCAGTACTTC. This translates into CASSTKGPYEQYF.

The J gene is TRBJ2-1, the V gene TRBV11-3; D is unclear. The CDR3 sequence is 13 residues long. V shed 3 bases and J shed 5 bases, with 8 bases lying between them. The germline V gene has CDR1 SGHNT and CDR2 YENEEA. Here the CDR3 DNA reads TGTGCCAGCAGCTTTGAACGGCACAATGAGCAGTTCTTC. Protein: CASSFERHNEQFF.

V usage is TRBV28 and J usage is TRBJ1-5; a possible D gene is TRBD1 (6 bases). This CDR3 has 14 amino acids. Trimming removed 3 bases at V and 6 bases at J, with 12 bases between. Germline V gene data show CDR1 as MDHEN and CDR2 as SYDVKM. The CDR3 here is CASSFQGNSQPQHF. CDR3 sequence (DNA): TGTGCCAGCAGTTTCCAGGGGAATAGTCAGCCCCAGCATTTT. Together with reference TRBV28 and TRBJ1-5, the CDR3 gives the full variable domain: DVKVTQSSRYLVKRTGEKVFLECVQDMDHENMFWYRQDPGLGLRLIYFSYDVKMKEKGDIPEGYSVSREKKERFSLILESASTNQTSMYLCASSFQGNSQPQHFGDGTRLSIL.

This clone has at least ten counts. An end of the junction differs from the germline gene, which may be a read error. The CDR3 DNA reads as TGCGCCAGCAGTCATGGTTCCGGGACAAAGGTCTTC. The encoded protein is CASSHGSGTKVF. This chain links TRBV23-1 with TRBJ2-1; maybe TRBD1 (6 bases). TRBV23-1 carries the ORF label, with uncertain function. This CDR3 region has 12 residues.

This clone showed up just a few times. This chain joins TRBV14 and TRBJ2-5, with TRBD2 identical over 11 bases. The CDR3 totals 16 residues. After removal of 3 bases from V and 1 base from J, the junction contained 4 bases not matched to a gene. Per the germline V gene, CDR1 is SGHDN and CDR2 is FVKESK. For the CDR3, the DNA is TGTGCCAGCAGCCACCTGGGACTAGCGGCCCAAGAGACCCAGTACTTC. Amino acid sequence: CASSHLGLAAQETQYF.

This clone has just a few counts. The chain couples TRBV20-1 to TRBJ1-2, with D unresolved. Germline loops: CDR1 DFQATT, CDR2 SNEGSKA (reference sequence). The CDR3 is 11 amino acids. Trimming removed 3 bases at V and 4 bases at J, with 6 bases between. DNA for the CDR3: TGCAGTGCTAGGCCCGGCTATGGCTACACCTTC. This translates into CSARPGYGYTF.

V usage is TRBV19 and J usage is TRBJ1-5; unclear D gene. There are 14 residues in the CDR3. Germline V gene lookup returns CDR1 LNHDA and CDR2 SQIVND (reference sequence). Trimming removed 5 bases at V and 5 bases at J, with 13 bases between. CDR3: CASSRPSIHQPQHF. The CDR3 nucleotides read TGTGCCAGTAGTCGACCCTCCATTCATCAGCCCCAGCATTTT.

The chain links TRBV27 to TRBJ1-4, with TRBD1 matching 8 bases. Germline CDR1 and CDR2: MNHEY and SMNVEV (reference sequence). V gave up 3 bases and J gave up 7 bases; unmatched junction bases: 10. This CDR3 comprises 16 residues. For the CDR3, the DNA is TGTGCCAGCAGTTTGTCCTTTTCTACAGGGGGTGAAAAACTGTTTTTT. Its translation: CASSLSFSTGGEKLFF.

The chain is built from TRBV5-1 and TRBJ2-6; TRBD1 is a possible D gene (5 bases). V gave up 2 bases and J gave up 3 bases, with 12 bases separating them. The CDR3 runs 16 residues. Germline loops: CDR1 SGHRS, CDR2 YFSETQ. The CDR3 bases are TGCGCCAGCAGCTTCTCCAGGGTGGTTGGGGCCAACGTCCTGACTTTC. Its protein product is CASSFSRVVGANVLTF.

The chain joins TRBV5-4 to TRBJ2-2; D is undetermined. The CDR3 is 15 residues long. Germline lookup yields CDR1 SGHNT and CDR2 YYREEE (reference sequence). Trimming left V 2 bases short and J 1 base short, with 9 bases between. CDR3 loop: CASSLGFVNTGELFF. The CDR3 nucleotides are TGTGCCAGCAGCTTAGGATTCGTGAACACCGGGGAGCTGTTTTTT.

This chain links TRBV7-2 with TRBJ2-2; D is unresolved. The CDR3 extends over 14 amino acids. Deletions cut 4 bases from V and 7 bases from J, with 13 bases between. Germline CDR1 SGHTA, CDR2 FQGNSA. The CDR3 bases are TGTGCCAGCAGCTCCGTGCGGCTCGGCGGGGAGCTGTTTTTT. Amino acids: CASSSVRLGGELFF. Supplemented by reference TRBV7-2 and TRBJ2-2, the full variable domain reads GAGVSQSPSNKVTEKGKDVELRCDPISGHTALYWYRQSLGQGLEFLIYFQGNSAPDKSGLPSDRFSAERTGGSVSTLTIQRTQQEDSAVYLCASSSVRLGGELFFGEGSRLTVL.

The chain is built from TRBV30 and TRBJ2-3; 8 bases map to TRBD2. CDR1 is GTSNPN and CDR2 is SVGIG in the germline V gene (reference sequence). The length of the CDR3 is 17 residues. J gave up 4 bases and V 3 bases, and 15 bases lay outside the gene matches. In nucleotides, the CDR3 is TGTGCCTGGAGCCGGGGGGCGACGGGAGGGGTGGCAGATACGCAGTATTTT. It is translated as CAWSRGATGGVADTQYF.

There are a few counts of this clone. The chain couples TRBV6-5 to TRBJ2-3; 7 nucleotides align to TRBD2. CDR1 is MNHEY, CDR2 SVGAGI, per germline. CDR3 length equals 13 residues. The V gene end was trimmed by 5 bases and the J gene end by 6 bases; junction bases not matched to a gene: 5. The CDR3 region has the DNA TGTGCCAGCAGTGAAGGAGCGGGGGATACGCAGTATTTT. Translating it yields CASSEGAGDTQYF.

This clone has ten or more counts. As DNA, the CDR3 is TGTGCCAGCAGCTATCTAGCGGGAGGTAACGATGAGCAGTTCTTC. Residues: CASSYLAGGNDEQFF. The chain joins TRBV14 to TRBJ2-1, with 11 bases that match TRBD2. The germline gives CDR1 SGHDN, CDR2 FVKESK. The V gene end was trimmed by 5 bases and the J gene end by 8 bases; junction bases not matched to a gene: 8. This CDR3 comprises 15 residues.

This clone was counted only a few times. CDR3 residues: CASSTERGPSYNEQFF. CDR3 nucleotides: TGTGCCAGTAGTACCGAGAGGGGACCCTCCTACAATGAGCAGTTCTTC. The chain recombines TRBV19 with TRBJ2-1, with D perhaps TRBD1 or TRBD2 (5 bases each). CDR1 is LNHDA, CDR2 SQIVND, per germline (reference sequence). This CDR3 spans 16 amino acids. V dropped 4 bases and J dropped 0 bases, with 13 bases sitting between them.

This clone was picked up many times. The chain employs TRBV28 and TRBJ1-1; 9 nucleotides align to TRBD1. CDR3 length: 15 residues. Germline V gene lookup returns CDR1 MDHEN and CDR2 SYDVKM. J lost 3 bases, V lost 6 bases, and 8 bases had no gene match. The CDR3 region has the DNA TGTGCCAGCAGACGTCCCGGACAGGGGTACACTGAAGCTTTCTTT. It encodes CASRRPGQGYTEAFF.

This clone came up a few times. The V gene is TRBV9, the J gene TRBJ2-1; no definite D call. This CDR3 has 13 amino acids. Trimming took off 0 bases at V and 3 bases at J, with 4 bases between the two ends. Germline CDR1 is SGDLS and CDR2 is YYNGEE. CDR3 sequence: CASSVDSYNEQFF. The CDR3 DNA reads TGTGCCAGCAGCGTAGACAGCTACAATGAGCAGTTCTTC.

This clone came up a few times. The chain has TRBV19 and TRBJ2-3; no reliable D call. Germline V gene sequence: CDR1 LNHDA, CDR2 SQIVND (reference sequence). The CDR3 consists of 12 residues. V lost 5 bases, J lost 2 bases, and 5 bases lay in between. For the CDR3, the DNA is TGTGCCAGTAGTCCTAACACAGATACGCAGTATTTT. Amino acids: CASSPNTDTQYF.

The V gene is TRBV30, the J gene TRBJ1-2, with no clear D. The CDR3 spans 12 residues. Germline V gives CDR1 GTSNPN, CDR2 SVGIG (reference sequence). V lost 1 base to trimming and J lost 3 bases, with 6 bases between them. CDR3 region: CAWSGGDYGYTF. In DNA, the CDR3 is TGTGCCTGGAGTGGGGGAGACTATGGCTACACCTTC. The variable domain in full, completed from reference TRBV30 and TRBJ1-2, reads SQTIHQWPATLVQPVGSPLSLECTVEGTSNPNLYWYRQAAGRGLQLLFYSVGIGQISSEVPQNLSASRPQDRQFILSSKKLLLSDSGFYLCAWSGGDYGYTFGSGTRLTVV.

This clone has a handful of counts. The chain carries TRBV7-7 and TRBJ2-3; the D gene could be TRBD1 or TRBD2 (5 bases each). Germline CDR1 is SSHAT and CDR2 is FNYEAQ (reference sequence). This CDR3 is built from 13 residues. Trimming took 4 bases from V and 2 from J, leaving 7 bases between them. This chain's CDR3 is CASSWGNTDTQYF. CDR3 coding DNA: TGTGCCAGCAGCTGGGGGAACACAGATACGCAGTATTTT.

This clone was recorded at least ten times. The V and J genes are TRBV28 and TRBJ1-2; no definite D call. Germline CDR1 is MDHEN and CDR2 is SYDVKM. The germline V and J ends were trimmed by 10 bases and 5 bases, with 17 bases remaining between them. The CDR3 length is 13 residues. DNA for the CDR3: TGTGCCACCCTCGTTAACAGCAATTATGGCTACACCTTC. It translates to CATLVNSNYGYTF.

The gene calls are TRBV29-1 and TRBJ2-1; a possible D gene is TRBD2 (6 bases). V shed 4 bases and J shed 10 bases, with 17 bases lying between them. Germline V gene data show CDR1 as SQVTM and CDR2 as ANQGSEA. The CDR3 runs 13 residues. For the CDR3, the DNA is TGCAGCGTTGGACAAGTAGTAGGAGGGGAGCAGTTCTTC. Amino acid sequence: CSVGQVVGGEQFF.

This clone was seen more than once but under ten times. The chain has TRBV28 and TRBJ1-1; no clear D gene. CDR1 and CDR2 from the germline V gene are MDHEN and SYDVKM. The CDR3 consists of 16 residues. Trimming took off 1 base at V and 5 bases at J, with 17 bases between the two ends. CDR3 sequence reads: CASSLSEATVGTEAFF. The DNA for the CDR3 is TGTGCCAGCAGTTTATCGGAGGCGACTGTAGGGACTGAAGCTTTCTTT.